Below, 12 T cell receptor beta chains from the same sample are listed, as sequenced in a study of PD-L1 blockade in urothelial cancer. Sequenced by immunoSEQ multiplex PCR; TCRdb stores in-frame clones only, minus some. The sample consists of roughly 51,000 clones, about 85% of them appearing once. Regarding time point: peripheral blood 6 weeks after treatment start. Sequenced here: PBMCs, sampled around atezolizumab (anti-PD-L1) treatment. The source of these receptors is a man in his fifties or sixties with urothelial cancer.

For the CDR3, the DNA is TGCGCCAGCAGCCAAGACAGCTCCTATAATTCACCCCTCCACTTT. This gives the protein CASSQDSSYNSPLHF. J is TRBJ1-6 and V is TRBV4-1, with D unresolved. V lost 0 bases and J 0 bases, leaving 3 bases between the germline ends. Looked up from germline, CDR1 is MGHRA and CDR2 is YSYEKL. This CDR3 has 15 residues.

The V gene is TRBV10-2, the J gene TRBJ2-2, with 7 positions matching TRBD2. Germline loops: CDR1 WSHSY, CDR2 SAAADI. V shed 8 bases and J 4 bases; nucleotides not matched to a gene: 10. The CDR3 sequence is 15 residues long. In DNA form, the CDR3 reads TGCGCCAGCTCCCTTCCGGGGGGACTCACCGGGGAGCTGTTTTTT. This translates into CASSLPGGLTGELFF.

This clone has only one observation. The rearrangement links TRBV7-2 to TRBJ2-1; 9 bases are shared with TRBD1. J lost 7 bases, V lost 5 bases, and 3 bases had no gene match. In germline, CDR1 is SGHTA, CDR2 FQGNSA. CDR3 size: 13 residues. Here the CDR3 reads CASSPGTGNEQFF. CDR3 nucleotide sequence: TGTGCCAGCAGCCCAGGGACAGGGAATGAGCAGTTCTTC. Full variable domain (outside the CDR3, taken from reference TRBV7-2 and TRBJ2-1): GAGVSQSPSNKVTEKGKDVELRCDPISGHTALYWYRQSLGQGLEFLIYFQGNSAPDKSGLPSDRFSAERTGGSVSTLTIQRTQQEDSAVYLCASSPGTGNEQFFGPGTRLTVL.

V is TRBV9 and J is TRBJ2-3; possibly TRBD2 for D (6 bases). Trimming pared 3 bases from V and 2 bases from J, leaving 16 bases between. This CDR3 comprises 16 residues. The germline V gene has CDR1 SGDLS and CDR2 YYNGEE. CDR3 sequence reads: CASSAFWRGNTDTQYF. Here the CDR3 DNA reads TGTGCCAGCAGCGCCTTCTGGCGGGGCAACACAGATACGCAGTATTTT.

The CDR3: CASSLVTVLSSGANVLTF. CDR3 bases: TGTGCCAGCAGCTTAGTAACAGTACTTAGCTCTGGGGCCAACGTCCTGACTTTC. The chain is built from TRBV7-6 and TRBJ2-6, with no clear D. Trimming took 1 base from V and 0 from J, leaving 13 bases between them. Germline V gene sequence: CDR1 SGHVS, CDR2 FNYEAQ. CDR3 length equals 18 residues.

The rearrangement joins TRBV9 to TRBJ1-1; TRBD1 might be the D (5 bases). Germline V gene sequence: CDR1 SGDLS, CDR2 YYNGEE. The V and J ends lost 7 bases and 3 bases respectively, with 13 bases between them. The CDR3 runs to 13 residues. The CDR3 protein is CASGGFGYTEAFF. CDR3 bases: TGTGCCAGCGGGGGGTTTGGGTACACTGAAGCTTTCTTT.

This clone occurred a few times. The V gene is TRBV7-6, the J gene TRBJ2-3, with 10 bases that match TRBD2. V was clipped by 2 bases and J by 7 bases; unmatched bases: 6. The CDR3 is 15 amino acids. CDR1 and CDR2 from the germline V gene are SGHVS and FNYEAQ. CDR3: CASSLSAGGGHTQYF. The CDR3 DNA follows: TGTGCCAGCAGCTTATCAGCGGGGGGGGGTCATACGCAGTATTTT.

The chain employs TRBV7-8 and TRBJ2-2, with D possibly being TRBD1 (5 bases). Per the germline V gene, CDR1 is SGHVS and CDR2 is FQNEAQ. Trimming removed 5 bases from V and 3 bases from J, with 16 bases in between. The CDR3 contains 16 residues. CDR3 in amino acids: CASSNDRATYTGELFF. The CDR3 bases are TGTGCCAGCAGCAACGACAGAGCAACTTACACCGGGGAGCTGTTTTTT.

The chain links TRBV5-5 to TRBJ1-5; no clear D gene. Germline V gene data show CDR1 as SGHKS and CDR2 as YYEKEE (reference sequence). This CDR3 comprises 14 residues. V lost 0 bases, J lost 4 bases, and 8 bases lay in between. CDR3 in DNA: TGTGCCAGCAGCTTGGACGCGGGGAATCAGCCCCAGCATTTT. Translation: CASSLDAGNQPQHF.

The chain employs TRBV13 and TRBJ1-3; no definite D call. Germline V gives CDR1 PRHDT, CDR2 FYEKMQ (reference sequence). V was clipped by 5 bases and J by 1 base, with 9 bases between them. The CDR3 consists of 14 residues. CDR3 sequence: CASSVMASGNTIYF. The CDR3 nucleotides are TGTGCCAGCAGCGTTATGGCTTCTGGAAACACCATATATTTT.

The rearrangement links TRBV12-2 to TRBJ2-7; the table gives TRBD1 as D, unverified against the DNA. TRBV12-2 is shown as a pseudogene. The CDR3 length is 15 residues. The CDR3, as DNA: TGTGCAAGTCGCTTATGGCCGGGACAGCTCTACGAGCAGTACTTC. This codes for CASRLWPGQLYEQYF.

The chain is built from TRBV5-5 and TRBJ2-7; TRBD1 is a possible D gene (5 bases). V was shortened by 4 bases and J by 3 bases, with 14 bases between the two germline ends. Germline V gives CDR1 SGHKS, CDR2 YYEKEE (reference sequence). The CDR3 is 14 residues long. The CDR3 here is CASSLDTEIYEQYF. The CDR3 region has the DNA TGTGCCAGCAGCCTGGACACAGAAATCTACGAGCAGTACTTC.